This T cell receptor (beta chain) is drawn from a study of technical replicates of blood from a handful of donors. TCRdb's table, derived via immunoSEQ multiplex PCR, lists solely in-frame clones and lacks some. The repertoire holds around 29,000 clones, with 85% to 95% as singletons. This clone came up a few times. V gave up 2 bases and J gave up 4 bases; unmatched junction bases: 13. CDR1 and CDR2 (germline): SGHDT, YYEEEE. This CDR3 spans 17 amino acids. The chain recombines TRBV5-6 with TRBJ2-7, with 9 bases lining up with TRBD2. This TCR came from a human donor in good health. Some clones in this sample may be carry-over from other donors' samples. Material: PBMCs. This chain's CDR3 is CASSFLTGGGAFYEQYF. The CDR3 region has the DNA TGTGCCAGCAGCTTCCTAACGGGCGGGGGGGCCTTTTACGAGCAGTACTTC.